These 11 T cell receptor beta chains were sequenced from one sample in a study of CD8 T cells in Susac syndrome. Reverse transcription of roughly 0.5 to 1 ug RNA used random hexamers. MiXCR was run by TCRdb on the immunoSEQ multiplex PCR reads, yielding one entry per CDR3 protein. The repertoire holds more than 70,000 distinct CDR3 sequences, with approximately 95% as singletons. The specimen sequenced was CD8+ T cells from PBMCs. The receptor source for this set is a human donor in good health.

V usage is TRBV20-1 and J usage is TRBJ1-1, with a tentative D call TRBD1 (6 bases). The CDR3 is 11 residues long. CDR1 is DFQATT, CDR2 SNEGSKA, per germline (reference sequence). The V end lost 3 bases, the J end lost 11 bases, and 13 bases lay between the germline ends. The CDR3 sequence is CSARIPGEAFF. The DNA for the CDR3 is TGCAGTGCTAGGATTCCAGGGGAGGCTTTCTTT.

The DNA of the CDR3 is TGTGCCAGCAGCTTGGGGGCCGAGGACGAGCAGTACTTC. Its protein is CASSLGAEDEQYF. The rearrangement links TRBV7-9 to TRBJ2-7; D is perhaps TRBD1 (6 bases). The V gene's germline CDR1 is SEHNR and CDR2 FQNEAQ (reference sequence). With 3 bases removed from V and 5 bases from J, the gap between germline ends came to 11 bases. This CDR3 spans 13 amino acids.

The chain has TRBV12-3 or TRBV12-4 and TRBJ1-2; 7 bases are shared with TRBD1. V lost 7 bases and J lost 4; bases outside the gene matches: 9. The CDR3 totals 14 residues. CDR3 DNA sequence: TGTGCCAGCACCCTGACAGGGCAACTCTATGGCTACACCTTC. Its protein is CASTLTGQLYGYTF.

The count of this clonotype is one. The chain links TRBV6-2 or TRBV6-3 to TRBJ2-7; 7 bases map to TRBD1. V gave up 1 base and J gave up 4 bases; unmatched junction bases: 7. This CDR3 spans 15 amino acids. Per the germline V gene, CDR1 is MNHEY and CDR2 is SVGEGT. The CDR3 region is CASSYYAGQEYEQYF. The CDR3 DNA follows: TGTGCCAGCAGTTACTATGCAGGACAGGAGTACGAGCAGTACTTC.

The rearrangement links TRBV13 to TRBJ2-5; possible D gene TRBD1, 5 bases. With 5 bases removed from V and 2 bases from J, the gap between germline ends came to 15 bases. The CDR3 sequence is 15 residues long. Germline CDR1 and CDR2: PRHDT and FYEKMQ (reference sequence). The CDR3 DNA follows: TGTGCCAGCAGCCGGCCGACAGCCTTACAAGAGACCCAGTACTTC. Its translation is CASSRPTALQETQYF.

The chain has TRBV5-6 and TRBJ2-7, with D unclear. The CDR3 is made up of 15 amino acids. Trimming removed 0 bases at V and 5 bases at J, with 15 bases between. In germline, CDR1 is SGHDT, CDR2 YYEEEE. The CDR3 sequence: CASSLAIGPLDEQYF. The CDR3 DNA reads TGTGCCAGCAGCTTGGCCATAGGGCCCCTCGACGAGCAGTACTTC.

V is TRBV7-8 and J is TRBJ1-5, with D tentatively TRBD1 (5 bases). The V end was cut by 8 bases, the J end by 5 bases, with 16 bases between. Germline CDR1 SGHVS, CDR2 FQNEAQ. CDR3 length equals 14 residues. The CDR3 nucleotides are TGTGCCAGCGGGGAGACAGAGGGAGATCAGCCCCAGCATTTT. This gives the protein CASGETEGDQPQHF.

V is TRBV12-3 or TRBV12-4 and J is TRBJ2-5, with TRBD2 identical over 14 bases. V gave up 4 bases and J gave up 3 bases; unmatched junction bases: 4. The CDR3 spans 16 residues. The CDR3 sequence: CASSSTSGGEEETQYF. For the CDR3, the DNA is TGTGCCAGCAGTTCGACTAGCGGGGGGGAGGAAGAGACCCAGTACTTC.

J is TRBJ2-1 and V is TRBV12-3 or TRBV12-4; D may be TRBD1 or TRBD2 (5 bases each). CDR3 length: 15 residues. With 1 base removed from V and 7 bases from J, the gap between germline ends came to 14 bases. The CDR3 bases are TGTGCCAGCAGTTTAGATGAGGGGCGCATGAATGAGCAGTTCTTC. Translation: CASSLDEGRMNEQFF.

The gene calls are TRBV28 and TRBJ1-2, with TRBD1 matching over 8 bases. The CDR3 has 13 amino acids. The J segment lost 7 bases and the V segment lost 1 base, leaving 2 bases of the junction unmatched. From germline, CDR1 is MDHEN and CDR2 SYDVKM. Here the CDR3 DNA reads TGTGCCAGCAGTTTATCAGGGGGCAGTGGCTACACCTTC. Translating it yields CASSLSGGSGYTF.

This clonotype has a single count. V gene TRBV24-1 combines with J gene TRBJ2-1, with D uncertain. The V gene lost 0 bases and the J gene lost 8 bases, with 7 bases spanning the gap. Germline assignment: CDR1 KGHDR and CDR2 SFDVKD. This CDR3 region has 13 residues. CDR3 in DNA: TGTGCCACCAGTGATTTGACGGCAGATGAGCAGTTCTTC. Amino acid sequence: CATSDLTADEQFF.